The 24 T cell receptor beta chains given below trace back to one sample, sequenced in a study of shared clonotypes between healthy human individuals. The method was immunoSEQ multiplex PCR; TCRdb's version includes in-frame clones alone and lacks a portion of them. The sample lists around 2,000,000 clones; roughly 94% were seen once. Sequencing was done on a sample of naive CD4+ T cells sorted from blood. Described subset: CD45RA+ positively selected. The receptor set was obtained from a man aged 18 to 29 in good health.

The rearrangement joins TRBV11-2 to TRBJ1-1; tentative D call: TRBD1 (5 bases). The CDR3 spans 14 residues. CDR1 and CDR2 (germline): SGHAT, FQNNGV. Trimming stripped 3 bases from V and 7 bases from J, with 15 bases between. CDR3 in amino acids: CASSFLMQGGEAFF. In DNA form, the CDR3 reads TGTGCCAGCAGCTTTCTAATGCAGGGAGGTGAAGCTTTCTTT.

This chain links TRBV9 with TRBJ1-3; the D gene is possibly TRBD1 (5 bases). Germline lookup yields CDR1 SGDLS and CDR2 YYNGEE. V lost 0 bases to trimming and J lost 4 bases, with 8 bases between them. The CDR3 runs 14 residues. The CDR3 sequence: CASSVGTTGNTIYF. The CDR3 DNA follows: TGTGCCAGCAGCGTAGGGACAACAGGAAACACCATATATTTT.

The J gene is TRBJ2-7, the V gene TRBV2; TRBD1 agrees at 8 bases. CDR1 and CDR2 from the germline V gene are SNHLY and FYNNEI. The CDR3 sequence is 15 residues long. The J segment lost 4 bases and the V segment lost 4 bases, leaving 9 bases of the junction unmatched. CDR3 loop: CASSGGAGGVYEQYF. The CDR3 region has the DNA TGTGCCAGCAGTGGTGGGGCAGGGGGCGTTTACGAGCAGTACTTC.

This sequence joins TRBV29-1 and TRBJ1-2, with 9 positions matching TRBD1. This CDR3 is 17 amino acids long. V was clipped by 7 bases and J by 2 bases; unmatched bases: 17. Germline V gene lookup returns CDR1 SQVTM and CDR2 ANQGSEA. As DNA, the CDR3 is TGCAGCGGCTCACCGTCCCGGGACAGGGTAGGGAACTATGGCTACACCTTC. Protein sequence: CSGSPSRDRVGNYGYTF. The full variable domain, completed using reference TRBV29-1 and TRBJ1-2, is SAVISQKPSRDICQRGTSLTIQCQVDSQVTMMFWYRQQPGQSLTLIATANQGSEATYESGFVIDKFPISRPNLTFSTLTVSNMSPEDSSIYLCSGSPSRDRVGNYGYTFGSGTRLTVV.

This clone was counted once. This same CDR3 is encoded by further DNA sequences in the sample. V usage is TRBV5-1 and J usage is TRBJ2-1; the match to TRBD2 covers 9 bases. This CDR3 has 15 amino acids. Trimming cost V 0 bases and J 4 bases; bases outside gene matches: 2. Germline V gives CDR1 SGHRS, CDR2 YFSETQ. CDR3: CASSLDSGSYNEQFF. The CDR3 DNA is TGCGCCAGCAGCTTGGATAGCGGGAGTTACAATGAGCAGTTCTTC. The variable domain in full, completed from reference TRBV5-1 and TRBJ2-1, reads KAGVTQTPRYLIKTRGQQVTLSCSPISGHRSVSWYQQTPGQGLQFLFEYFSETQRNKGNFPGRFSGRQFSNSRSEMNVSTLELGDSALYLCASSLDSGSYNEQFFGPGTRLTVL.

V is TRBV28 and J is TRBJ1-1; D gene unclear. Looked up from germline, CDR1 is MDHEN and CDR2 is SYDVKM. This CDR3 comprises 15 residues. The V and J ends lost 3 bases and 3 bases respectively, with 14 bases between them. The CDR3, as DNA: TGTGCCAGCAGTTTTGGTAGGGTTGGGGACACTGAAGCTTTCTTT. This encodes CASSFGRVGDTEAFF.

Details on this clone: Other DNA sequences in the same sample also yield this CDR3. The gene calls are TRBV5-5 and TRBJ1-5; a possible D gene is TRBD1 (5 bases). The CDR3 is 14 residues long. CDR1 SGHKS and CDR2 YYEKEE come from the germline V gene (reference sequence). V was trimmed by 0 bases and J by 4 bases, leaving 8 bases between them. The CDR3 spells CASSLGQLNQPQHF. The CDR3 DNA follows: TGTGCCAGCAGCTTGGGACAGCTAAATCAGCCCCAGCATTTT.

The V call is TRBV5-1, the J call TRBJ2-3; TRBD2 agrees at 9 bases. The CDR3 runs to 16 residues. Germline trimming cut 1 base from V and 3 bases from J; bases unmatched to any gene: 6. Per germline, CDR1 SGHRS and CDR2 YFSETQ. For the CDR3, the DNA is TGCGCCAGCAGCTTGTCGAGACTAGCGGTGACAGATACGCAGTATTTT. Amino acids: CASSLSRLAVTDTQYF.

The chain is built from TRBV6-1 and TRBJ1-2, with a possible D match to TRBD1 (5 bases). The ends were cut back, 7 bases at V and 4 bases at J, with 16 bases in the middle. Germline V gene data show CDR1 as MNHNS and CDR2 as SASEGT. CDR3 size: 14 residues. CDR3 sequence reads: CASIEPGRGYGYTF. DNA for the CDR3: TGTGCCAGCATCGAGCCGGGGCGAGGCTATGGCTACACCTTC.

The V call is TRBV30, the J call TRBJ1-2, with 7 bases identical to TRBD1. Trimming removed 0 bases from V and 5 bases from J; junction bases left unmatched: 6. This CDR3 comprises 14 residues. The germline V gene has CDR1 GTSNPN and CDR2 SVGIG (reference sequence). CDR3 sequence: CAWSVSGGAYGYTF. CDR3 nucleotide sequence: TGTGCCTGGAGTGTATCAGGGGGGGCATATGGCTACACCTTC. The full variable domain, in which reference TRBV30 and TRBJ1-2 provide the parts outside the CDR3, is SQTIHQWPATLVQPVGSPLSLECTVEGTSNPNLYWYRQAAGRGLQLLFYSVGIGQISSEVPQNLSASRPQDRQFILSSKKLLLSDSGFYLCAWSVSGGAYGYTFGSGTRLTVV.

The chain combines TRBV2 with TRBJ1-5; D is uncertain. Germline V gene sequence: CDR1 SNHLY, CDR2 FYNNEI. V was clipped by 1 base and J by 7 bases, with 14 bases between them. This CDR3 spans 15 amino acids. CDR3 DNA sequence: TGTGCCAGCAGTGAAGAAGGAGGTGGAGGCCAGCCCCAGCATTTT. It specifies CASSEEGGGGQPQHF.

V usage is TRBV7-2 and J usage is TRBJ2-5; TRBD2 might be the D (5 bases). Germline V CDR1 and CDR2: SGHTA, FQGNSA. Trimming removed 3 bases from V and 3 bases from J, with 8 bases in between. The CDR3 extends over 13 amino acids. The CDR3 DNA follows: TGTGCCAGCAGCTTTAGGCGGGAAGAGACCCAGTACTTC. Protein: CASSFRREETQYF.

The rearrangement uses TRBV7-9 and TRBJ1-2; D is perhaps TRBD1 (6 bases). Trimming cost V 4 bases and J 8 bases, with 14 bases left between them. Germline V CDR1 and CDR2: SEHNR, FQNEAQ (reference sequence). The CDR3 sequence is 13 residues long. The CDR3 sequence: CASSSSGHRGYTF. The CDR3 DNA follows: TGTGCCAGCAGCTCCTCGGGACATCGCGGCTACACCTTC.

This chain joins TRBV7-6 and TRBJ2-3; 7 nucleotides match TRBD1. V dropped 1 base and J dropped 0; count of bases not matched to a gene: 1. In germline, CDR1 is SGHVS, CDR2 FNYEAQ. The CDR3 totals 15 residues. CDR3 sequence: CASSLVGQSTDTQYF. The CDR3 nucleotides are TGTGCCAGCAGCTTAGTGGGACAGAGCACAGATACGCAGTATTTT.

The chain links TRBV6-5 to TRBJ2-5; D unclear. The J call may not be correct, given that the DNA end is closer to TRBJ2-7. Germline V gives CDR1 MNHEY, CDR2 SVGAGI. This CDR3 is 13 amino acids long. CDR3 coding DNA: TGTGCCAGCAGCGTATCGCACGGCTACGAGCAGTACTTC. Translation gives CASSVSHGYEQYF.

Comment on this clone: Other DNA sequences in this sample translate to the same CDR3. The genes are TRBV9 and TRBJ2-7, with D uncertain. The CDR3 loop spans 14 amino acids. The ends were cut back, 0 bases at V and 0 bases at J, with 7 bases in the middle. Germline CDR1 is SGDLS and CDR2 is YYNGEE. The CDR3 DNA reads TGTGCCAGCAGCGTAGGTGGTAGCTCCTACGAGCAGTACTTC. Its translation is CASSVGGSSYEQYF.

Notes on this clone: A much larger clone lies a single base off, so this may be a read error. This chain connects TRBV6-6 to TRBJ1-5, with 7 bases matching TRBD1. Germline-derived CDR1 and CDR2 are MNHNY and SVGAGI (reference sequence). The CDR3 spans 15 residues. V dropped 0 bases and J dropped 1; count of bases not matched to a gene: 0. DNA for the CDR3: TGTGCCAGCAGTTACTCGGGACAGAGCAATCAGCCCCAGCATTTT. This sequence encodes CASSYSGQSNQPQHF.

V and J are TRBV7-9 and TRBJ2-5; possibly TRBD1 for D (6 bases). The CDR3 is 15 residues long. From germline, CDR1 is SEHNR and CDR2 FQNEAQ (reference sequence). Trimming took 1 base from V and 5 from J, leaving 14 bases between them. Written as DNA, the CDR3 is TGTGCCAGCAGCTTAGTTGGCAGGGGCCCGGAGACCCAGTACTTC. Protein: CASSLVGRGPETQYF.

The J gene is TRBJ2-1, the V gene TRBV7-2; tentative D call: TRBD2 (5 bases). V lost 5 bases to trimming and J lost 3 bases, with 11 bases between them. Germline assignment: CDR1 SGHTA and CDR2 FQGNSA. This CDR3 has 14 amino acids. CDR3 region: CASSPGLGYNEQFF. The CDR3, as DNA: TGTGCCAGCAGCCCAGGACTGGGCTACAATGAGCAGTTCTTC.

This chain links TRBV5-1 with TRBJ1-2, with TRBD1 identical over 9 bases. Trimming took 3 bases from V and 6 from J; bases not matched to a gene: 6. The CDR3 spans 14 residues. The germline V gene encodes CDR1 SGHRS and CDR2 YFSETQ. The CDR3 here is CASSSQQGADGYTF. For the CDR3, the DNA is TGCGCCAGCAGCTCGCAACAGGGGGCTGATGGCTACACCTTC. Full variable domain (remainder filled in from reference TRBV5-1 and TRBJ1-2): KAGVTQTPRYLIKTRGQQVTLSCSPISGHRSVSWYQQTPGQGLQFLFEYFSETQRNKGNFPGRFSGRQFSNSRSEMNVSTLELGDSALYLCASSSQQGADGYTFGSGTRLTVV.

This chain uses TRBV11-3 with TRBJ2-2; no firm D call. This CDR3 is built from 14 residues. With 4 bases removed from V and 2 bases from J, the gap between germline ends came to 8 bases. CDR1 and CDR2 (germline): SGHNT, YENEEA. CDR3 protein: CASSSRPNTGELFF. As DNA, the CDR3 is TGTGCCAGCAGCTCGAGACCCAACACCGGGGAGCTGTTTTTT.

The chain employs TRBV27 and TRBJ2-1; D possibly matches TRBD1 or TRBD2 (5 bases each). Germline V CDR1 and CDR2: MNHEY, SMNVEV (reference sequence). The CDR3 sequence is 15 residues long. Trimming cost V 3 bases and J 8 bases, with 17 bases left between them. CDR3: CASSLSSGPSDEQFF. The CDR3 nucleotides are TGTGCCAGCAGTTTGTCCTCGGGACCCAGCGATGAGCAGTTCTTC.

The chain carries TRBV5-1 and TRBJ1-1; D ambiguous. Trimming took off 7 bases at V and 4 bases at J, with 20 bases between the two ends. The CDR3 consists of 15 residues. CDR1 and CDR2 from the germline V gene are SGHRS and YFSETQ. CDR3 sequence (DNA): TGCGCCAGCTTCGAGCAGACGGGAGGGCTCACTGAAGCTTTCTTT. Its translation is CASFEQTGGLTEAFF. The full variable domain, completed using reference TRBV5-1 and TRBJ1-1, is KAGVTQTPRYLIKTRGQQVTLSCSPISGHRSVSWYQQTPGQGLQFLFEYFSETQRNKGNFPGRFSGRQFSNSRSEMNVSTLELGDSALYLCASFEQTGGLTEAFFGQGTRLTVV.

In the case of this clone: Other nucleotide sequences from this sample produce the same CDR3. V gene TRBV5-1 combines with J gene TRBJ2-2; D is uncertain. The CDR3 runs 13 residues. Germline CDR1 reads SGHRS; CDR2 reads YFSETQ. V gave up 0 bases and J gave up 6 bases, with 6 bases separating them. CDR3 region: CASSLGVAGELFF. The CDR3 DNA is TGCGCCAGCAGCTTGGGTGTAGCCGGGGAGCTGTTTTTT.